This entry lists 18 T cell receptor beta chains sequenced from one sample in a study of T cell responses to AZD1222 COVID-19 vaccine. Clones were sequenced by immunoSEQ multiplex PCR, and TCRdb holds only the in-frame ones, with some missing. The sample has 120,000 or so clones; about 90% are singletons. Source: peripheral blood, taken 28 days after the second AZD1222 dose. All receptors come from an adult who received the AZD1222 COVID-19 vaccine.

This chain's CDR3 is CASSVPGVWDRGYEKLFF. Here the CDR3 DNA reads TGTGCCAGTAGTGTACCCGGCGTCTGGGACAGGGGTTATGAAAAACTGTTTTTT. V gene TRBV19 combines with J gene TRBJ1-4; 10 bases agree with TRBD1. The V gene's germline CDR1 is LNHDA and CDR2 SQIVND (reference sequence). This CDR3 spans 18 amino acids. Trimming cost V 5 bases and J 6 bases; bases outside gene matches: 15.

As DNA, the CDR3 is TGTGCCACCAGTGATTCCACAGGGGCGGGCATAGATACGCAGTATTTT. This translates into CATSDSTGAGIDTQYF. The V gene is TRBV24-1, the J gene TRBJ2-3, with TRBD1 matching 7 bases. J lost 5 bases, V lost 2 bases, and 9 bases had no gene match. Germline V gene data show CDR1 as KGHDR and CDR2 as SFDVKD. The CDR3 loop spans 16 amino acids.

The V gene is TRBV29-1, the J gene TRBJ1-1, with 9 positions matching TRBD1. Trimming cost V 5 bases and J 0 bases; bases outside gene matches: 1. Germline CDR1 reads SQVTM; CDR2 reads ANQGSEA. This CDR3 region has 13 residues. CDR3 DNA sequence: TGCAGCGTTCGGACAGGGGTGAACACTGAAGCTTTCTTT. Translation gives CSVRTGVNTEAFF.

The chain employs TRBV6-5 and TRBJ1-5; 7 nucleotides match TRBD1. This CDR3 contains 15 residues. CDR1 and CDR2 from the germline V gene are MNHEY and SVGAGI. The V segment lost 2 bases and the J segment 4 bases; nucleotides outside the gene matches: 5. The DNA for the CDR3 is TGTGCCAGCAGTTACAACAGGGGTCCGAATCAGCCCCAGCATTTT. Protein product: CASSYNRGPNQPQHF.

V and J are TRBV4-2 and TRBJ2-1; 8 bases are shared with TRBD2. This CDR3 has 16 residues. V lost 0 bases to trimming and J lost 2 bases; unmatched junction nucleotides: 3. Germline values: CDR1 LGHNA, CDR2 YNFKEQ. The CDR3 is CASSQETGGPYNEQFF. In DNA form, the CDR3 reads TGTGCCAGCAGCCAAGAAACGGGGGGGCCCTACAATGAGCAGTTCTTC.

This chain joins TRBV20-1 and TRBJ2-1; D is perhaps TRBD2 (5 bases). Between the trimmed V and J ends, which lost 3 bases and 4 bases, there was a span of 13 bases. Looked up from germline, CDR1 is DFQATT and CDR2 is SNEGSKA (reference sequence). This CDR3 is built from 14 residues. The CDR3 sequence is CSASGLARYNEQFF. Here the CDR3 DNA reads TGCAGTGCTAGTGGGCTAGCTCGGTACAATGAGCAGTTCTTC.

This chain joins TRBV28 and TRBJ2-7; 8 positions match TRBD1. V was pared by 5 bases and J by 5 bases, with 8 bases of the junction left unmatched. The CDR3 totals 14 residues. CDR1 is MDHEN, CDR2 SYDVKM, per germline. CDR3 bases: TGTGCCAGCAGTGGAGTGGACAGGGTCGACGAGCAGTACTTC. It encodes CASSGVDRVDEQYF.

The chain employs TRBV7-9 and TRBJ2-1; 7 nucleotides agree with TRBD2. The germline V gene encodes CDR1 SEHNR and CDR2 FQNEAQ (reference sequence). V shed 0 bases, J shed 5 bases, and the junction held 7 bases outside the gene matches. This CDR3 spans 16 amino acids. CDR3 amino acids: CASSLASSGGDNEQFF. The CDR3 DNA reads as TGTGCCAGCAGCTTAGCATCTAGCGGAGGAGACAATGAGCAGTTCTTC.

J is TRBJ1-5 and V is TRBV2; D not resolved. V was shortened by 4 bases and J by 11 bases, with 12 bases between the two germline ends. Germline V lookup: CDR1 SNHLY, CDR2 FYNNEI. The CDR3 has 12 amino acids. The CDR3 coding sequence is TGTGCCAGCAGTGGTCAAGTCGGGGCCCAGCATTTT. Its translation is CASSGQVGAQHF.

The CDR3 region has the DNA TGTGCCAGCAGCTTGGTGTCCGACTACACTGAAGCTTTCTTT. Translation: CASSLVSDYTEAFF. The chain combines TRBV7-2 with TRBJ1-1, with unresolved D. The CDR3 consists of 14 residues. Trimming stripped 3 bases from V and 3 bases from J, with 11 bases between. CDR1 and CDR2 (germline): SGHTA, FQGNSA.

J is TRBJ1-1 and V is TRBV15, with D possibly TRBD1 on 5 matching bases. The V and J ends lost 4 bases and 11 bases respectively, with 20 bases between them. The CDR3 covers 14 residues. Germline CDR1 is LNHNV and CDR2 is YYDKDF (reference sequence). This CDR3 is CATSKGTVGDQAFF. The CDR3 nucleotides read TGTGCCACCAGCAAGGGGACGGTTGGGGATCAGGCTTTCTTT. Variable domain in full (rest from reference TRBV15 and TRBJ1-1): DAMVIQNPRYQVTQFGKPVTLSCSQTLNHNVMYWYQQKSSQAPKLLFHYYDKDFNNEADTPDNFQSRRPNTSFCFLDIRSPGLGDTAMYLCATSKGTVGDQAFFGQGTRLTVV.

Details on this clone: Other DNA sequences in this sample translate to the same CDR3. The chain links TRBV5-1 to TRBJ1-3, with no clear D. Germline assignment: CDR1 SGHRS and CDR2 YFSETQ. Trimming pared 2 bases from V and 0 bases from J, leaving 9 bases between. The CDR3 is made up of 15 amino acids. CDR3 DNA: TGCGCCAGCAGCTTAGACGGATCCTCTGGAAACACCATATATTTT. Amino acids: CASSLDGSSGNTIYF.

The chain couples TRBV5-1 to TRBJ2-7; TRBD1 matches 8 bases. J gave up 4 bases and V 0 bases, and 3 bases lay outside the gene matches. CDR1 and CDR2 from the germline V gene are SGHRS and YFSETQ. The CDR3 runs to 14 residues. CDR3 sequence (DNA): TGCGCCAGCAGCTTGGAACAGGGGGTGTACGAGCAGTACTTC. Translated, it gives CASSLEQGVYEQYF.

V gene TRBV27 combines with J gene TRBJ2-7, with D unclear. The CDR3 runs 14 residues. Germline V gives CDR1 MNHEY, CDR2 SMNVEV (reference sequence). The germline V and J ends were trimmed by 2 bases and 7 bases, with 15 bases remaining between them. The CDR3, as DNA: TGTGCCAGCAGTTTAAATGCAGGCGGCAGGGAGCAGTACTTC. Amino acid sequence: CASSLNAGGREQYF.

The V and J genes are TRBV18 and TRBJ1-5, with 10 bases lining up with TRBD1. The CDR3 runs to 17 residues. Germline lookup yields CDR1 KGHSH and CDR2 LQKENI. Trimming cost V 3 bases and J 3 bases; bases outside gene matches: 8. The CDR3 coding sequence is TGTGCCAGCTCACCGCTCGGGACAGGGGATATCAATCAGCCCCAGCATTTT. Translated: CASSPLGTGDINQPQHF.

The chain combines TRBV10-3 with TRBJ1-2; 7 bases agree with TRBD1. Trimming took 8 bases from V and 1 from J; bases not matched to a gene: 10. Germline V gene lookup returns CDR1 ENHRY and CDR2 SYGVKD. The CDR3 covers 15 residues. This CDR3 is CAIRRRDSDNYGYTF. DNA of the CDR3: TGTGCCATCCGCCGCCGGGACAGTGATAACTATGGCTACACCTTC.

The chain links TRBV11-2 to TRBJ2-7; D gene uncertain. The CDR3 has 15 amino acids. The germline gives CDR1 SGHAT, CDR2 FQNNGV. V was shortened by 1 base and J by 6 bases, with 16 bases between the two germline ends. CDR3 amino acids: CASSLVSSGYGEQYF. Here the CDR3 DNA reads TGTGCCAGCAGCTTAGTGAGTTCTGGGTACGGCGAGCAGTACTTC.

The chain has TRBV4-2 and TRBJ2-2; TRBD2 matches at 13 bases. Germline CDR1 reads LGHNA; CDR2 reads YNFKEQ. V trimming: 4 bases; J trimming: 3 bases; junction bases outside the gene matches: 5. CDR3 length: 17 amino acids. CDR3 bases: TGTGCCAGCAGCCGTAGACTAGCGGGGGGATACACCGGGGAGCTGTTTTTT. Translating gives CASSRRLAGGYTGELFF.